This T cell receptor beta chain was sequenced for a study of CD8 T cells in Susac syndrome. FACS enriched CD8+ TEMRA cells, while bulk CD8+ and CD4+ were negatively isolated. Random hexamers were used to reverse transcribe the RNA input (about 0.45 to 1 ug). One entry per CDR3 protein, called by TCRdb with MiXCR from the immunoSEQ multiplex PCR reads. The data hold tens of thousands of distinct CDR3 sequences, with around 94% observed a single time. This CDR3 region has 12 residues. The sequencing sample was made of CD4+ T cells from PBMCs. This TCR was sampled from a human donor with Susac syndrome. The genes are TRBV21-1 and TRBJ2-7. TRBV21-1 is annotated as a pseudogene. CDR3 bases: TGTGCCAGCAGCAGGATATTCGATGAGCGGAACTTC. Protein: CASSRIFDERNF.